This T cell receptor beta chain derives from a study of regulatory T cells in long-lasting Graves disease (dated by TCRdb to 2020 to 2022). About the full investigation: Antithyroid drugs had been taken for less than 3 months by newly diagnosed Graves' disease patients. Patients with persistent Graves' disease were compared with patients with newly diagnosed Graves' disease using TCR sequencing and RNA sequencing of peripheral blood. The study was registered as a clinical trial and conducted in China. A total of around 35 samples were covered by TCR sequencing, comprising 13 persistent and 20 or so newly diagnosed Graves' disease patients.

Study-wide findings and limitations: Persistent patients shared more public clonotypes among themselves (2,741) than newly diagnosed patients did (approximately 870). The study examined only peripheral blood because the primary lesion, thyroid tissue, could not be accessed. As a limitation, the authors acknowledged that the small sample size may reduce accuracy. Preferential use of TRBV28, TRBJ1-2 and TRBJ2-5 was observed in persistent disease, whereas TRBV20-1 and TRBJ2-1 were favored in newly diagnosed disease. Compared with newly diagnosed patients, persistent Graves' disease patients had lower TCR Shannon entropy and fewer highly expanded clones, which suggests clonal expansion. Sequencing and analysis were restricted to the TCR beta chain.

From the germline V gene (reference sequence), CDR1 is PRHDT and CDR2 is FYEKMQ. Measured from the cysteine to the phenylalanine, the CDR3 is 14 residues long. The sequence is cut down to CDR3 DNA, 42 bases in frame from base 1. V is clipped by 2 bases and J by 8 bases, and the sequence between their germline boundaries is 15 bases long. Libraries were constructed by multiplex PCR. TCRdb shows the sequencer as Illumina HiSeq 4000. iRepertoire HTBI primers and Arm-PCR amplification of CDR3 regions were used to construct TCR beta libraries. PCR products were gel purified before sequencing. The published analysis was carried out like this. Across samples, 60 to 70 TRBV and 13 to 15 TRBJ segments were identified and used for gene usage analysis of CDR3 amino acid clonotypes. COPE and FqMerger were used to merge filtered high-quality paired reads into contigs. BLAST was used to align contigs to IMGT TRBV, TRBD and TRBJ reference genes, with CDR3 defined following IMGT. Any clonotype with a frequency above 0.1% was counted as a highly expanded clone. Shannon entropy served as the measure of repertoire diversity, while the Gini coefficient captured V-J evenness. Clonotypes shared by more than one individual were considered public. TCRdb took the public reads, trimmed them with fastp at Q25, ran MiXCR for clone calling and kept in-frame beta chains. Duplicate CDR3 protein sequences are folded into a single record with the most common DNA and genes. The V and J calls and clone size are TCRdb's, not the authors'. For this sample there are roughly 250,000 distinct CDR3 sequences; roughly 18% appear just once. Of the sample, 13% to 15% falls within the top ten clones.

In this sample, this clonotype turned up many times. Its antigen target is currently unknown. Per-base qualities were not stored, and no clone one base away is much larger. The intended sense of this specimen's time point label: newly diagnosed GD, antithyroid drugs for less than 3 months. RNA was extracted from PBMCs in TRIzol for both TCR sequencing and RNA sequencing. Graves' disease was diagnosed according to American Thyroid Association guidelines. The patients came from an endocrinology department in Xi'an, China. Each patient gave approximately 10 milliliters of peripheral blood, collected in an EDTA anticoagulant tube. PBMCs were isolated by Ficoll Paque Plus density gradient separation without further T cell sorting. An Agilent 2100 Bioanalyzer and agarose gel were used to check RNA quality, while a NanoDrop 2000 measured RNA concentration. The same sample was also studied in work on T cells in Graves' hyperthyroidism and ophthalmopathy. The second investigation adds: Stable Graves' hyperthyroidism was defined as no progression to ophthalmopathy during 18 months of follow-up. The hyperthyroidism patients were between 18 and 65 years old and newly diagnosed, with a disease duration of less than 2 months. Any patient with an uncontrolled infection, another autoimmune disease, pregnancy or lactation was excluded. Diagnoses relied on clinical symptoms, serum thyroxine and TRAb, thyroid ultrasound and orbital computed tomography. The first round of RT-PCR for the TCR CDR3 was performed with the HTBI primer set and the Qiagen OneStep RT-PCR kit. Most expanded thyroid clonotypes (frequency above 0.001) were also detected in blood, suggesting blood repertoires may reflect thyroid immune responses. A model built on a 13 V-J signature distinguished ophthalmopathy from stable hyperthyroidism, reaching 85% to 90% sensitivity and about 81% specificity in cross-validation and 80%/75% in testing. In validation, the model predicted progression to ophthalmopathy a median of around six months before onset, with about 70% sensitivity and roughly 72% specificity. To identify TCR V-J signatures that set the groups apart, the researchers used a discovery cohort of 100 patients, made up of approximately 43 with Graves' ophthalmopathy and 55 to 65 with stable Graves' hyperthyroidism. Prospective prediction of ophthalmopathy was tested in an independent validation cohort of approximately 19 hyperthyroidism patients and 15 to 17 patients who later progressed to ophthalmopathy. The 100 or so discovery patients were randomly split 7:3 into training and test sets. Thyroid tissue and blood T-cell repertoires from over 5 Graves' hyperthyroidism patients were also compared in the study. Once sampling was done, hyperthyroidism patients were given methimazole at a starting dose of 30 mg daily, whereas ophthalmopathy patients were given high-dose intravenous methylprednisolone. A second multiplex PCR round built the libraries, followed by size selection and purification. The libraries were sequenced on an Illumina HiSeq2000 using paired-end 100 bp reads. SOAPnuke was used to process the raw data, removing reads that contained adapters or uncalled bases, had a mean Phred below 15, or lacked an exact match to the constant primer or identifier. COPE v1.2.5 was used to merge the high-quality paired reads, and each unique nucleotide sequence was defined as a clonotype. MiTCR v1.1 was used to align the clonotypes against IMGT TRBV, TRBD and TRBJ reference segments. Only V-J combinations with frequency above 0.0001, covering 99% to 99.2% of repertoires, were analysed. A TCS score was defined as the ratio of F50 (clonal expansion) to E x V (chaos), with BLOSUM62-based TCRdist applied between CDR3 peptides within each V-J. Welch's t-statistics and random forest reduced 500 to 650 V-J features to 10 to 15, which were used in a naive Bayes classifier (R e1071). No statistical method was used to set the sample size in advance, and investigators knew the group allocation. The paper reports TCR Vbeta CDR3 sequencing of some 140 peripheral blood samples: approximately 41 ophthalmopathy, fewer than 80 hyperthyroidism and around 17 progressor patients.

This receptor was obtained from a woman in her twenties or thirties with Graves disease. Donor details come from another sample of the same person, matched by shared clones. The rearrangement joined TRBV13 to TRBJ1-1; the D segment could be TRBD1, given 5 matching bases. The sequencing here drew on peripheral blood mononuclear cells (PBMCs), taken at new diagnosis, from a patient treated with antithyroid drugs. The DNA is TGTGCCAGCAGCTTAAGAGGGGCGCGCTTGGAAGCTTTCTTT. The encoded protein is CASSLRGARLEAFF.